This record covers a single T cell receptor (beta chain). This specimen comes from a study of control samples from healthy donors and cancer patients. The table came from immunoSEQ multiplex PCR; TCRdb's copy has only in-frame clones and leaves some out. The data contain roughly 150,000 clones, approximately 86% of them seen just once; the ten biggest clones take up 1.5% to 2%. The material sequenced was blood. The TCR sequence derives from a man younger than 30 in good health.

The CDR3 is CASSLAGATNEQFF. The CDR3 DNA reads as TGTGCCAGCAGTCTAGCGGGGGCCACAAATGAGCAGTTCTTC. This rearrangement joins TRBV7-2 to TRBJ2-1, with 10 bases that match TRBD2. The CDR3 loop spans 14 amino acids. In germline, CDR1 is SGHTA, CDR2 FQGNSA. V gave up 6 bases and J gave up 7 bases; unmatched junction bases: 6. Supplemented by reference TRBV7-2 and TRBJ2-1, the full variable domain reads GAGVSQSPSNKVTEKGKDVELRCDPISGHTALYWYRQSLGQGLEFLIYFQGNSAPDKSGLPSDRFSAERTGGSVSTLTIQRTQQEDSAVYLCASSLAGATNEQFFGPGTRLTVL.